The source of this TCR beta chain is a study of beta chain features in type 1 diabetes. Study details: Patients were similar to healthy donors in age and gender (as well as in cell yields). Whole-study findings and limits: Patients with Type 1 diabetes showed moderately but significantly shorter TCRB CDR3s in all four CD4+ subsets. Reads derived from cDNA could over-represent cells showing high TCR expression. VDJ junctions from patients with type 1 diabetes contained fewer insertions and more deletions.

What was sequenced were expressed TCRB transcripts, since all of the isolated RNA had been reverse transcribed. Naive, central memory and regulatory T cell samples came to a mean of about 4 million reads. Sequenced by immunoSEQ multiplex PCR; TCRdb stores in-frame clones only, minus some. Counted here are 100,000 to 150,000 clones, 15% to 20% occurring once; the ten biggest clones make up 2% to 3%. A word on this clone: Antigen: not known.

This TCR came from a man younger than 30 with type 1 diabetes. Sequenced input: central memory CD4+ T cells from blood.

The CDR3 bases are TGTGCCTGGAGTCTCGGGGGTCCCTACGAGCAGTACTTC. Translating it yields CAWSLGGPYEQYF. The chain is built from TRBV30 and TRBJ2-7; possibly TRBD2 for D (6 bases). V was pared by 2 bases and J by 2 bases, with 10 bases between. The CDR3 contains 13 residues. Germline CDR1 is GTSNPN and CDR2 is SVGIG (reference sequence).